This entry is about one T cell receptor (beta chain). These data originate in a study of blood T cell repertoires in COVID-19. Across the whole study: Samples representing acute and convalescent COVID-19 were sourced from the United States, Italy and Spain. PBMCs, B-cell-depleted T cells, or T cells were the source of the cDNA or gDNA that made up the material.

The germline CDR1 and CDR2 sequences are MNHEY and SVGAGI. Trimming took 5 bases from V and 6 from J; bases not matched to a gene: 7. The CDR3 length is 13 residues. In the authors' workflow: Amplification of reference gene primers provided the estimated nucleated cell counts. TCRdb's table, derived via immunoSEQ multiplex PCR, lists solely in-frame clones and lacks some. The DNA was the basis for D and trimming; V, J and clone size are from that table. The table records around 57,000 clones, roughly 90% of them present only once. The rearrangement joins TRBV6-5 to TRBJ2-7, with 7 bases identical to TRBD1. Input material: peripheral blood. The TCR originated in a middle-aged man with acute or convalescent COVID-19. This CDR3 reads CASSLTRQGEQYF. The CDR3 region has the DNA TGTGCCAGCAGTCTCACCCGACAGGGCGAGCAGTACTTC.